This T cell receptor (beta chain) was observed in a study of read filtering for tumor transcriptome and immune sequencing. CDR3 length: 15 amino acids. The trim removed 0 bases at V and 4 bases at J, leaving 3 bases unmatched. In germline, CDR1 is SGDLS, CDR2 YYNGEE. This clonotype was counted many times. From 300 to 400 ng of RNA, a library with molecular barcoded alpha/delta and beta/gamma adaptors was made. TCRdb fed the reads into MiXCR, producing one record per CDR3 protein. There are some 130,000 distinct CDR3 sequences in the sample; around 14% occur only once, and 7% to 9% lies in the top ten.

The chain carries TRBV9 and TRBJ2-7, with 11 bases fitting TRBD1. Sequencing was performed on a population of CD138-negative cells sorted from bone marrow. The TCR was taken from a donor older than 35 with multiple myeloma. CDR3 nucleotide sequence: TGTGCCAGCAGCGTAGGGGACAGGGGGACATACGAGCAGTACTTC. This encodes CASSVGDRGTYEQYF.